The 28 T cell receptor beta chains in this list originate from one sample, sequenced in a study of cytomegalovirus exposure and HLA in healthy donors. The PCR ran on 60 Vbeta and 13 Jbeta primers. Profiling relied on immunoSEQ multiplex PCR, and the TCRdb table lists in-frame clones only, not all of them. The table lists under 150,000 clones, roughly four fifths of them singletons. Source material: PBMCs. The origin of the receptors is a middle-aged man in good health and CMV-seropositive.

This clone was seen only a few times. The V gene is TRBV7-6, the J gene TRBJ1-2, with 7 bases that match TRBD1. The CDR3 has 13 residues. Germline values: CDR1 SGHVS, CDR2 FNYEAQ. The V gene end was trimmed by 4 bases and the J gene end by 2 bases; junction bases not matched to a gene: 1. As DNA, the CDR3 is TGTGCCAGCAGCTCGACAGGGAACTATGGCTACACCTTC. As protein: CASSSTGNYGYTF.

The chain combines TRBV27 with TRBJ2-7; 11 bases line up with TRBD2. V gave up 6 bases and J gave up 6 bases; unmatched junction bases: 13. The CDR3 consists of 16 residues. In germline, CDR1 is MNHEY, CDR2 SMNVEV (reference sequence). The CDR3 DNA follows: TGTGCCAGCAGCGGTGCTGGGGTAGCGGGAGGGCGCGAGCAGTACTTC. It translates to CASSGAGVAGGREQYF.

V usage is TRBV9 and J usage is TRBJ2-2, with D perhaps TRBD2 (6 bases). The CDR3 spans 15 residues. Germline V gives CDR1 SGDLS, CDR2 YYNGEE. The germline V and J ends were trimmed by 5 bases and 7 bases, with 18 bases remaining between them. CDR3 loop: CASSTTGTEVGELFF. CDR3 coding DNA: TGTGCCAGCAGTACCACCGGGACTGAGGTCGGGGAGCTGTTTTTT.

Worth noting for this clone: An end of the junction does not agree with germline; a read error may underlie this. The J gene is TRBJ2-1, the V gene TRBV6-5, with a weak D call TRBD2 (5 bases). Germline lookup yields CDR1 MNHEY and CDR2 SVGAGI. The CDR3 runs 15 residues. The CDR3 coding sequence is TGTGCCGGCAGTTACTCGCGGACGGGAAGGGCTGAGCAGTTCTTC. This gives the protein CAGSYSRTGRAEQFF.

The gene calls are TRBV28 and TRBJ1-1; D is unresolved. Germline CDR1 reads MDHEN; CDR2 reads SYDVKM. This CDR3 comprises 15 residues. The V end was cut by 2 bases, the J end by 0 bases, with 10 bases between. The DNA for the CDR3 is TGTGCCAGCAGTTTACCAGAGGCTATGAACACTGAAGCTTTCTTT. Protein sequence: CASSLPEAMNTEAFF.

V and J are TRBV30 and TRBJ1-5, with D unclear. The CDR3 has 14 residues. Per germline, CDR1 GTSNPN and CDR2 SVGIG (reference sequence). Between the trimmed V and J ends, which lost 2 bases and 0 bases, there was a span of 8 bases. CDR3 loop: CAWSPTNSNQPQHF. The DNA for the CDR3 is TGTGCCTGGAGTCCGACTAATAGCAATCAGCCCCAGCATTTT.

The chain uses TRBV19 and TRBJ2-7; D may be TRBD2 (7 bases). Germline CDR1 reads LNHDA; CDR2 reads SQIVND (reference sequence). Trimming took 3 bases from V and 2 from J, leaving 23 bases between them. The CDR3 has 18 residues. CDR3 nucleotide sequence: TGTGCCAGTAGTATTTCGGGGGGCCGCGGGGACTCTACCTACGAGCAGTACTTC. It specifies CASSISGGRGDSTYEQYF.

CDR3 coding DNA: TGTGCCAGCAGTTCTCTCGACAGCACTCACGACGAGCAGTACTTC. It is translated as CASSSLDSTHDEQYF. The chain uses TRBV28 and TRBJ2-7, with D perhaps matching TRBD1 (5 bases). In germline, CDR1 is MDHEN, CDR2 SYDVKM. The CDR3 runs 15 residues. V was shortened by 4 bases and J by 5 bases, with 18 bases between the two germline ends. Full variable domain (missing parts from reference TRBV28 and TRBJ2-7): DVKVTQSSRYLVKRTGEKVFLECVQDMDHENMFWYRQDPGLGLRLIYFSYDVKMKEKGDIPEGYSVSREKKERFSLILESASTNQTSMYLCASSSLDSTHDEQYFGPGTRLTVT.

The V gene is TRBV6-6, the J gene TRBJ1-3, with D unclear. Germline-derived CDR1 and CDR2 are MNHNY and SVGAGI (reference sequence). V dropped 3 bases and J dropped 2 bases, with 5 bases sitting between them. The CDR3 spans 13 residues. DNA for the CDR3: TGTGCCAGCAGTTATTGGCCTGGAAACACCATATATTTT. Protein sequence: CASSYWPGNTIYF.

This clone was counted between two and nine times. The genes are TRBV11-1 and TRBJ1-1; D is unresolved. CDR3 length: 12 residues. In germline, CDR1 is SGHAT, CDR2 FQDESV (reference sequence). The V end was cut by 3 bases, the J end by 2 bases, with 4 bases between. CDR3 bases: TGTGCCAGCAGCTTGAGCAACACTGAAGCTTTCTTT. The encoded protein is CASSLSNTEAFF. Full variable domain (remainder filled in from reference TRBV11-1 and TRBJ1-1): EAEVAQSPRYKITEKSQAVAFWCDPISGHATLYWYRQILGQGPELLVQFQDESVVDDSQLPKDRFSAERLKGVDSTLKIQPAELGDSAMYLCASSLSNTEAFFGQGTRLTVV.

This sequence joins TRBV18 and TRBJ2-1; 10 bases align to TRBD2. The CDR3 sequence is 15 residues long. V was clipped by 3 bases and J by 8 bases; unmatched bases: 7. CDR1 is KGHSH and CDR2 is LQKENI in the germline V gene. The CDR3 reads CASSPASGRWDEQFF. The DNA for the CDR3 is TGTGCCAGCTCACCCGCTAGCGGGAGATGGGATGAGCAGTTCTTC.

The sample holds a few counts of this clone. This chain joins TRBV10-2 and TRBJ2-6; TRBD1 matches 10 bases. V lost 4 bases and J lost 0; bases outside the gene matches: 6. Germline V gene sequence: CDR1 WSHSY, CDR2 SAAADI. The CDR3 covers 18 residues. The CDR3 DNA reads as TGCGCCAGCAGTGTTAAGGGACAGGGGTTCTCTGGGGCCAACGTCCTGACTTTC. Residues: CASSVKGQGFSGANVLTF.

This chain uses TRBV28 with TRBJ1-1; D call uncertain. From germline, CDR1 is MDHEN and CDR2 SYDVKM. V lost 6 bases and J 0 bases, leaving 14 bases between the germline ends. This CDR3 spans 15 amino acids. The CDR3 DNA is TGTGCCAGCAGCTCATCGGGTAGGATGAACACTGAAGCTTTCTTT. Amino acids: CASSSSGRMNTEAFF.

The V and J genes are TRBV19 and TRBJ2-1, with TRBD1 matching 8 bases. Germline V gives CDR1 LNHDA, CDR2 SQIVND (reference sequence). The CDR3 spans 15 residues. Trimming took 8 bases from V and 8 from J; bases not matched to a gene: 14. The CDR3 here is CASADRDRSTHEQFF. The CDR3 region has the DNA TGTGCCAGTGCGGACCGGGACAGGAGCACCCATGAGCAGTTCTTC.

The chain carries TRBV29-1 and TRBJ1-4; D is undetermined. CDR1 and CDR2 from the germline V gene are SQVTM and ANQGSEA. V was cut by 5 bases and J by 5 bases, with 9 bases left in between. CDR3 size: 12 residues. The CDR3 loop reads CSVRRGNEKLFF. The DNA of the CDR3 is TGCAGCGTTCGTCGGGGAAATGAAAAACTGTTTTTT.

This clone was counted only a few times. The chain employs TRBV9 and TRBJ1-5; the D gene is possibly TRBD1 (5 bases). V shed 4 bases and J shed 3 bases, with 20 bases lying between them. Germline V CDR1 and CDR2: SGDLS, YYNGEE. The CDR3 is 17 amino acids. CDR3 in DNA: TGTGCCAGCAGCTCGGGAGGGGACGGGTCAAACAATCAGCCCCAGCATTTT. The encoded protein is CASSSGGDGSNNQPQHF.

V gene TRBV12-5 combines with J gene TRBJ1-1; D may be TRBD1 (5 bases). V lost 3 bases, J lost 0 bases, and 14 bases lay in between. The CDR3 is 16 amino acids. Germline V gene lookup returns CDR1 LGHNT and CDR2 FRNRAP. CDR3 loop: CASGFTPGGMNTEAFF. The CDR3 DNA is TGTGCTAGTGGTTTCACCCCCGGGGGGATGAACACTGAAGCTTTCTTT.

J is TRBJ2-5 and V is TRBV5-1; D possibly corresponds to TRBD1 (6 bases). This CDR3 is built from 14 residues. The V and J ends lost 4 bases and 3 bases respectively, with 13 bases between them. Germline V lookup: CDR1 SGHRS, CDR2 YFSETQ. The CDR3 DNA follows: TGCGCCAGCAGCATCACAGGGCCGGAAGAGACCCAGTACTTC. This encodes CASSITGPEETQYF.

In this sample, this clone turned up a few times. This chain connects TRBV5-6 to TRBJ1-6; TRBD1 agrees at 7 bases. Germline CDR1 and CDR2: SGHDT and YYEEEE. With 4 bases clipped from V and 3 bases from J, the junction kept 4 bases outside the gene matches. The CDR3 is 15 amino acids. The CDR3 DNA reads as TGTGCCAGCAGCCCACAGGGGAGCTATAATTCACCCCTCCACTTT. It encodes CASSPQGSYNSPLHF. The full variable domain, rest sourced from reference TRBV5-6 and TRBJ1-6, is DAGVTQSPTHLIKTRGQQVTLRCSPKSGHDTVSWYQQALGQGPQFIFQYYEEEERQRGNFPDRFSGHQFPNYSSELNVNALLLGDSALYLCASSPQGSYNSPLHFGNGTRLTVT.

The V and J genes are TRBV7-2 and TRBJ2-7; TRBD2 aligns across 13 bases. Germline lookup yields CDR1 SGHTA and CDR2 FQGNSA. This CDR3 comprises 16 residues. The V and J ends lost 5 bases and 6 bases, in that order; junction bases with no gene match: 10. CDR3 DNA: TGTGCCAGCAGCCCTTTAAGGACTAGCGGGAGAGGCGAGCAGTACTTC. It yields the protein CASSPLRTSGRGEQYF.

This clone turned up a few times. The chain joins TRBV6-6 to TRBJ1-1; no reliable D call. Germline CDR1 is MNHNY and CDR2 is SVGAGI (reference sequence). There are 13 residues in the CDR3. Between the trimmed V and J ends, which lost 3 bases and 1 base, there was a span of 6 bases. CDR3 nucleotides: TGTGCCAGCAGTTATGAGGGGAACACTGAAGCTTTCTTT. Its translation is CASSYEGNTEAFF.

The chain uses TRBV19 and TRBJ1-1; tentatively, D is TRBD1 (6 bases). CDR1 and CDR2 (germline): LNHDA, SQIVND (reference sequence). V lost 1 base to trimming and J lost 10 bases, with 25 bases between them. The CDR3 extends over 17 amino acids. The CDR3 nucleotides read TGTGCCAGTAGTATAGGGCTCGGCAACACGGACAAAGGGGGAGCTTTCTTT. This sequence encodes CASSIGLGNTDKGGAFF. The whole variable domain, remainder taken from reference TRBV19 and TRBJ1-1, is DGGITQSPKYLFRKEGQNVTLSCEQNLNHDAMYWYRQDPGQGLRLIYYSQIVNDFQKGDIAEGYSVSREKKESFPLTVTSAQKNPTAFYLCASSIGLGNTDKGGAFFGQGTRLTVV.

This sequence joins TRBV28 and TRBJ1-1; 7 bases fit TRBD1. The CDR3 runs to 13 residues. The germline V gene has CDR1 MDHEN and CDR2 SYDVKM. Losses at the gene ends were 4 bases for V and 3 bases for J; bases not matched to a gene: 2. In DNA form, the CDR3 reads TGTGCCAGCAGTTCCGGGACAGACACTGAAGCTTTCTTT. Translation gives CASSSGTDTEAFF.

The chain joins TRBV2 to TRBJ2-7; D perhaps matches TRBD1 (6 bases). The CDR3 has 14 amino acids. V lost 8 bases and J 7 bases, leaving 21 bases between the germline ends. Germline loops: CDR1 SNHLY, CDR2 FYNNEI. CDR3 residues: CASSDFRDTFEQYF. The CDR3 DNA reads TGTGCCAGCTCAGACTTCCGGGACACCTTTGAGCAGTACTTC.

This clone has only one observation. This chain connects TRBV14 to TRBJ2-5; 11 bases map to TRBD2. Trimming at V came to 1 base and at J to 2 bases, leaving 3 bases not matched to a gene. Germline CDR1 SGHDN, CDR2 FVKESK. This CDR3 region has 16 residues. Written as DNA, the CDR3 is TGTGCCAGCAGCCAAGGAAGGACTAGCGGGCAAGAGACCCAGTACTTC. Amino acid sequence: CASSQGRTSGQETQYF. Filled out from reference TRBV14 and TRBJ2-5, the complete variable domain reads EAGVTQFPSHSVIEKGQTVTLRCDPISGHDNLYWYRRVMGKEIKFLLHFVKESKQDESGMPNNRFLAERTGGTYSTLKVQPAELEDSGVYFCASSQGRTSGQETQYFGPGTRLLVL.

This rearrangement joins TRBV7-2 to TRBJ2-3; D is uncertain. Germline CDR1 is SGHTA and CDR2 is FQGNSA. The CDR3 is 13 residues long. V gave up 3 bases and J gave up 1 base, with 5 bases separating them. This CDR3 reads CASSFFGTDTQYF. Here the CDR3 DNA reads TGTGCCAGCAGCTTCTTCGGCACAGATACGCAGTATTTT.

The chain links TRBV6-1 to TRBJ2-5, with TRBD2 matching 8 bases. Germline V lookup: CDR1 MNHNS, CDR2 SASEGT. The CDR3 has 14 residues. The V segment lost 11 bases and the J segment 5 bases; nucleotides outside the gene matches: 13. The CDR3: CAAGGLASGETQYF. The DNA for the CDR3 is TGTGCCGCGGGGGGTCTTGCTTCAGGGGAGACCCAGTACTTC.

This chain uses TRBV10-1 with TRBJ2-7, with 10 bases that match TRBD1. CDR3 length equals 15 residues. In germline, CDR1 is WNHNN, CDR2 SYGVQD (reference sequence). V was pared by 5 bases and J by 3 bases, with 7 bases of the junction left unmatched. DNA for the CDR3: TGCGCCAGCAGTATAACCGGGACAGGGGACTACGAGCAGTACTTC. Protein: CASSITGTGDYEQYF.